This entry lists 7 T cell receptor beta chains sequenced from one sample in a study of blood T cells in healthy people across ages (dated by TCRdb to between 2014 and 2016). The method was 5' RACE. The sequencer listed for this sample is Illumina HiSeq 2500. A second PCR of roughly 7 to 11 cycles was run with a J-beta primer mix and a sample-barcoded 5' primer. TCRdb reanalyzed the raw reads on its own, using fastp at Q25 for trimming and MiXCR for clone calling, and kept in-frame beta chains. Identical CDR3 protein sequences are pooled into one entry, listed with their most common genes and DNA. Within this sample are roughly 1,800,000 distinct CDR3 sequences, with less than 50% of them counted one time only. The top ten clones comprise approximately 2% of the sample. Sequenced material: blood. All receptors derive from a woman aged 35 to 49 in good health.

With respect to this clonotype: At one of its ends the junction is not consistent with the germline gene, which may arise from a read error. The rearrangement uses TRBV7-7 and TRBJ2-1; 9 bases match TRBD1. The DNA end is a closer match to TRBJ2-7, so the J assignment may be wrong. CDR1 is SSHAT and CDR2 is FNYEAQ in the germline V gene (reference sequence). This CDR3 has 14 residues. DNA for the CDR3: TGTGCTAGCAGTTCGGGACAGGGAAATTTAGAGCAGTACTTC. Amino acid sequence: CASSSGQGNLEQYF.

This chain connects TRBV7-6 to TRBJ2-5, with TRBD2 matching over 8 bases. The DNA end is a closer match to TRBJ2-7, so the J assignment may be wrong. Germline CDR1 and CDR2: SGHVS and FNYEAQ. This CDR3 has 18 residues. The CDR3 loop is CASSRSGRGGGYSYEQYF. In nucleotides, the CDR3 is TGTGCCAGCAGCCGCAGTGGGCGCGGCGGGGGGTACTCATACGAGCAGTACTTC.

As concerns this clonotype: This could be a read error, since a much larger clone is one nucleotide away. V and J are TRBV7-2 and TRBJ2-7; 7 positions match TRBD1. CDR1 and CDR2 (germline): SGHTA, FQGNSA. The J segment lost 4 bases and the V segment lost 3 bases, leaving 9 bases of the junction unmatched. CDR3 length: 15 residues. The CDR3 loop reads CASSLTETGPYEQYF. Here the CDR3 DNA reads TGTGCCAGCAGCTTGACCGAGACAGGGCCATACGAGCAGTACTTC.

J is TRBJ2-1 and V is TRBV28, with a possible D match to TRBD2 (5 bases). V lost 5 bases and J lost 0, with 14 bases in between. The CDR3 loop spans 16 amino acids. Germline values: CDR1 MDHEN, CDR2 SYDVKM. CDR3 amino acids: CASSPLTGSSYNEQFF. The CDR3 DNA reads TGTGCCAGCAGTCCCTTGACTGGGAGCTCCTACAATGAGCAGTTCTTC.

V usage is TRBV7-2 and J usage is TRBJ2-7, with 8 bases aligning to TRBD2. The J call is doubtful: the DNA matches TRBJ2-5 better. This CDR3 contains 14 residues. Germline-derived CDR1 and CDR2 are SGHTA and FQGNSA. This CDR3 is CASSLRGGLQTQYF. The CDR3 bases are TGTGCCAGCAGTCTACGGGGGGGCCTGCAGACCCAGTACTTC.

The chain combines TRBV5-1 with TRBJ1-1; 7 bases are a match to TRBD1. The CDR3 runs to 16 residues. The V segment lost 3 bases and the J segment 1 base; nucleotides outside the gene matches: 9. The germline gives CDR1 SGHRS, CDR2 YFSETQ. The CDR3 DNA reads TGCGCCAGCAGCTGGACCGGGACAGATTGGAACACTGAAGCTTTCTTT. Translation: CASSWTGTDWNTEAFF.

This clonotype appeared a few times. The CDR3 DNA reads as TGTGCCAGCAGGACAGGGGGCGAGGACTATGGCTACACCTTC. Translated, it gives CASRTGGEDYGYTF. The chain is built from TRBV12-3 or TRBV12-4 and TRBJ1-2; 10 bases match TRBD1. J lost 3 bases, V lost 6 bases, and 4 bases had no gene match. This CDR3 has 14 residues.